Listed below are T cell receptor beta chains from one sample, sequenced in a study of metastatic and nonmetastatic thyroid tumors. TCRdb re-called the PCR reads through MiXCR. The sample lists over 30,000 clones, about 18% seen once, with roughly 12% in the top ten. Sequenced sample: blood. The origin of the receptors is a male donor with papillary thyroid cancer or a benign thyroid nodule (not recorded which). Some clones in this sample may be carry-over from other donors' samples. Each CDR3 is given without its conserved first and last residue.

v_call | cdr3_aa
TRBV4-3 | ASSQDRNMGIWEKLF
TRBV20-1 | SAYHRQGTAYEQY
TRBV6-1 | ASSPDRGNEQF
TRBV15 | ATSRDGRDEQF
TRBV25-1 | ASAHQGTGSNGYT
TRBV20-1 | SARSSESYEQY
TRBV12-3/TRBV12-4 | ASSLRGGETQY
TRBV6-1 | ASSPQGYEQY
TRBV11-3 | ASSSGTGGKLF
TRBV6-1 | ASSAARANYEQY